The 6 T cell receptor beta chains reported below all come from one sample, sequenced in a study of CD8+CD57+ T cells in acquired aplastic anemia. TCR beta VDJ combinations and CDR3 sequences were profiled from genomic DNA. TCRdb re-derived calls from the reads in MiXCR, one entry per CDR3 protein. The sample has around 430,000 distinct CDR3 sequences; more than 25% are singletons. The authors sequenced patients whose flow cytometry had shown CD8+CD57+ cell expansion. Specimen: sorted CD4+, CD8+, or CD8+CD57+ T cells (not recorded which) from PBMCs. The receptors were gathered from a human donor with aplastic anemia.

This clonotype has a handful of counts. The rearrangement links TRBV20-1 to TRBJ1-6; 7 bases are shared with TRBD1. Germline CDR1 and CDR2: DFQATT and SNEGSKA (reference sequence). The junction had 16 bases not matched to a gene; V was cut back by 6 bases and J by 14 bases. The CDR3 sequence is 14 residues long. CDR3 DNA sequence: TGCAGTGCAATTCCGGGACAGATAAAGGGGGCCCTCCACTTT. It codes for CSAIPGQIKGALHF.

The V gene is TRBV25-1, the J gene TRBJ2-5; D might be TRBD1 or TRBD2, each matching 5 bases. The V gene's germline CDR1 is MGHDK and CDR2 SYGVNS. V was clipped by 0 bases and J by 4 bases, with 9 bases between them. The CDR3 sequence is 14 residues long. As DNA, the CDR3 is TGTGCCAGCAGTGAATACACGGGGCTAGAGACCCAGTACTTC. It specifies CASSEYTGLETQYF. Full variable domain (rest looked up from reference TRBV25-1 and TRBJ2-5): EADIYQTPRYLVIGTGKKITLECSQTMGHDKMYWYQQDPGMELHLIHYSYGVNSTEKGDLSSESTVSRIRTEHFPLTLESARPSHTSQYLCASSEYTGLETQYFGPGTRLLVL.

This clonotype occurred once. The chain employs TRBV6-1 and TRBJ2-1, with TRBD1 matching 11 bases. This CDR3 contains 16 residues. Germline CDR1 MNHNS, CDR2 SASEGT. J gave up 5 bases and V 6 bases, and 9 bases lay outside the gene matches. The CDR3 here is CASRALGTGGHNEQFF. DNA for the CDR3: TGTGCCAGCAGGGCCCTCGGGACAGGGGGACACAATGAGCAGTTCTTC.

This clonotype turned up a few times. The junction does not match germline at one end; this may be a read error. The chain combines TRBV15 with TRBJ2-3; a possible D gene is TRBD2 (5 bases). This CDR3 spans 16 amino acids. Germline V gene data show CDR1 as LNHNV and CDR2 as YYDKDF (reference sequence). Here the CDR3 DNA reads TGTGCCACCAGCAGAGATCGGGGTCCCAGCATAGATACGCAGTATTTT. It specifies CATSRDRGPSIDTQYF.

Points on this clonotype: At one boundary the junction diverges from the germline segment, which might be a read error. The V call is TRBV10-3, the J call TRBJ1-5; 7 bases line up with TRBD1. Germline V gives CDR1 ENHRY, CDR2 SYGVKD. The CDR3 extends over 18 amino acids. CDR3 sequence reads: CASSYSMTGRGGNQPQHF. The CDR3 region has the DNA TGTGCCAGCAGTTACTCGATGACAGGGAGGGGAGGCAATCAGCCCCAGCATTTT.

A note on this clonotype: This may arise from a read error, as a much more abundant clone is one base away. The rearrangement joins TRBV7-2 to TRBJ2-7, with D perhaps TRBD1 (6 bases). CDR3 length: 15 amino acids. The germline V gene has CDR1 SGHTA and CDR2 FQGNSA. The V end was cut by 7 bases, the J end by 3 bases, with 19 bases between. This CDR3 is CASNPDRDTIYEQYF. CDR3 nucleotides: TGTGCCAGCAACCCGGACCGGGACACTATCTACGAGCAGTACTTC. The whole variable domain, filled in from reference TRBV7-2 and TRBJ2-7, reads GAGVSQSPSNKVTEKGKDVELRCDPISGHTALYWYRQSLGQGLEFLIYFQGNSAPDKSGLPSDRFSAERTGGSVSTLTIQRTQQEDSAVYLCASNPDRDTIYEQYFGPGTRLTVT.